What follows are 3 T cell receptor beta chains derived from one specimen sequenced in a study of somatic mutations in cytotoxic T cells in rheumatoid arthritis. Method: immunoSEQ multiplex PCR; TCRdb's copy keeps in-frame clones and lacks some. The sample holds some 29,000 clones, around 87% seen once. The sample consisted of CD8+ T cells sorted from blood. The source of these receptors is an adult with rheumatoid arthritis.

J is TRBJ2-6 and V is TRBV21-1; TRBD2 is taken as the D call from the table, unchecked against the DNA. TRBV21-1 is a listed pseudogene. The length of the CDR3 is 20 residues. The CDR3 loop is CASSKAKTSGRAFGANVLTF. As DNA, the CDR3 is TGTGCCAGCAGCAAAGCAAAAACTAGCGGGAGGGCCTTTGGGGCCAACGTCCTGACTTTC.

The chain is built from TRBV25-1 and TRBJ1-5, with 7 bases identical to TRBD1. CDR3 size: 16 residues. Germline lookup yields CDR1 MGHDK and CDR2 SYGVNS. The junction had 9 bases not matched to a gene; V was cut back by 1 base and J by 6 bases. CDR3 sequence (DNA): TGTGCCAGCAGTGAATCTATGAGGGGGCAGACTCAGCCCCAGCATTTT. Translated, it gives CASSESMRGQTQPQHF.

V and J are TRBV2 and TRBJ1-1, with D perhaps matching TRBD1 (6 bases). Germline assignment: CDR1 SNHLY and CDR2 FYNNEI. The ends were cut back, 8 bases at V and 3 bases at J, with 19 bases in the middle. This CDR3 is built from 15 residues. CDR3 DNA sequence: TGTGCCAGCCGGTTAGGAGGGCAGGGGTACACTGAAGCTTTCTTT. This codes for CASRLGGQGYTEAFF.